One TCR beta chain is described in this entry. The data belong to a study of control samples from healthy donors and cancer patients. Method: immunoSEQ multiplex PCR; TCRdb's copy keeps in-frame clones and lacks some. The sample records approximately 81,000 clones, 94% being singletons. The CDR3 length is 14 residues. The V end lost 4 bases, the J end lost 6 bases, and 16 bases lay between the germline ends. The V gene's germline CDR1 is MDHEN and CDR2 SYDVKM. The chain carries TRBV28 and TRBJ2-7, with D perhaps TRBD1 or TRBD2 (6 bases each). The sequenced sample consisted of blood. This clonotype originated in a woman aged 18-35 years in good health. The CDR3 nucleotides read TGTGCCAGCAGTTCACCGGGACGGGGGCTCGAGCAGTACTTC. This sequence encodes CASSSPGRGLEQYF. The variable domain in full, completed from reference TRBV28 and TRBJ2-7, reads DVKVTQSSRYLVKRTGEKVFLECVQDMDHENMFWYRQDPGLGLRLIYFSYDVKMKEKGDIPEGYSVSREKKERFSLILESASTNQTSMYLCASSSPGRGLEQYFGPGTRLTVT.